This is a list of T cell receptor beta chains from one sample in a study of blood T cells in healthy people across ages. TCRdb analysed the 5' RACE reads with MiXCR anew, one entry per CDR3 protein. Among 1,500,000 or so distinct CDR3 sequences listed, roughly 64% were seen once. Sequencing was carried out using blood. These receptor sequences come from a man between 18 and 35 years old in good health. The CDR3 runs from the conserved cysteine through the conserved F or W. Fields, in order: V gene, D gene, clone size, J gene, CDR3 protein, CDR3 DNA. A D gene is named only where the DNA matches it firmly. Size is omitted from some rows. Given values are once, few, many or a class for expanded clones.

>TRBV20-1|.|.|TRBJ2-1
CSASVGERRFF
TGCAGTGCTAGTGTGGGAGAACGACGGTTCTTC
>TRBV29-1|.|.|TRBJ2-3
CSVEPGSTQYF
TGCAGCGTTGAGCCCGGGAGTACGCAGTATTTT
>TRBV20-1|.|few|TRBJ2-3
CSARVKGRWVTQYF
TGCAGTGCTAGAGTTAAGGGGCGTTGGGTTACGCAGTATTTT
>TRBV9|.|.|TRBJ2-1
CASSAKGNGEQFF
TGTGCCAGCAGCGCGAAGGGGAATGGTGAGCAGTTCTTC
>TRBV14|.|.|TRBJ2-7
CASSLPQALFPYEQYF
TGTGCCAGCAGCCTCCCACAGGCCCTTTTTCCCTACGAGCAGTACTTC
>TRBV6-2/TRBV6-3|.|few|TRBJ1-5
CASSSGAPQPQHF
TGTGCCAGCAGTTCCGGGGCCCCGCAGCCCCAGCATTTT
>TRBV4-1|.|.|TRBJ1-1
CASSQEGSIYTEAFF
TGCGCCAGCAGCCAAGAGGGCAGCATCTACACTGAAGCTTTCTTT
>TRBV6-2/TRBV6-3|TRBD1|few|TRBJ2-3
CASSYGQGAVIVDTQYF
TGTGCCAGCAGTTACGGTCAGGGGGCCGTGATAGTGGATACGCAGTATTTT
>TRBV27|.|few|TRBJ2-3
CASRAWFDTQYF
TGTGCCAGCAGAGCCTGGTTCGATACGCAGTATTTT
>TRBV6-1|TRBD2|.|TRBJ2-5
CASNRLAGVEETQYF
TGTGCCAGCAATCGACTAGCGGGAGTGGAAGAGACCCAGTACTTC
>TRBV7-2|TRBD2|.|TRBJ2-1
CASREQLAGRHEQFF
TGTGCCAGCAGGGAACAACTAGCGGGGAGGCATGAGCAGTTCTTC
>TRBV14|.|.|TRBJ2-1
CASSHTGNNEQFF
TGTGCCAGCAGCCATACAGGGAATAATGAGCAGTTCTTC
>TRBV28|.|.|TRBJ1-2
CASSLQADKGYGYTF
TGTGCCAGCAGTTTACAGGCGGACAAGGGCTATGGCTACACCTTC
>TRBV4-1|TRBD2|.|TRBJ2-5
CAGSQDSGIPGTQYF
TGCGCCGGCAGCCAAGATAGCGGGATCCCGGGGACCCAGTACTTC
>TRBV9|TRBD2|.|TRBJ2-7
CASSVGTGGPTYEQYF
TGTGCCAGCAGCGTAGGTACGGGGGGACCCACCTACGAGCAGTACTTC
>TRBV29-1|.|.|TRBJ1-6
CSFQAGTLHF
TGCAGCTTCCAGGCGGGCACCCTCCACTTT
>TRBV20-1|.|.|TRBJ2-1
CSALSPIPSDEQFF
TGCAGTGCTCTCAGTCCCATCCCATCGGATGAGCAGTTCTTC
>TRBV5-5|.|.|TRBJ2-5
CASSLDQANEYF
TGTGCCAGCAGCTTGGACCAGGCCAACGAGTACTTC
>TRBV7-9|.|.|TRBJ1-3
CASSLGGLGRGGNTIYF
TGTGCCAGCAGCTTAGGCGGTCTCGGGCGCGGGGGAAACACCATATATTTT
>TRBV11-2|.|.|TRBJ1-4
CASSPGPFEKLFF
TGTGCCAGCAGCCCTGGGCCGTTTGAAAAACTGTTTTTT
>TRBV12-3/TRBV12-4|.|many|TRBJ2-5
CASSLGLQETQYF
TGTGCCAGCAGCTTAGGGTTGCAAGAGACCCAGTACTTC
>TRBV29-1|.|.|TRBJ2-5
CSVSLEKTQYF
TGCAGCGTTTCCCTAGAGAAGACCCAGTACTTC
>TRBV5-6|.|few|TRBJ2-7
CASSRARPYEQYF
TGTGCCAGCTCTCGCGCGCGCCCCTACGAGCAGTACTTC
>TRBV7-2|.|few|TRBJ2-1
CASSSDPSSYNEQFF
TGTGCCAGCAGCTCCGATCCCTCCTCCTACAATGAGCAGTTCTTC
>TRBV14|TRBD1|.|TRBJ1-5
CASSQEAGTGVVGNQPQHF
TGTGCCAGCAGCCAAGAGGCTGGGACAGGGGTTGTAGGCAATCAGCCCCAGCATTTT
>TRBV4-1|.|.|TRBJ1-6
CASSGDIFSPLHF
TGCGCCAGCAGCGGGGACATCTTTTCACCCCTCCACTTT
>TRBV27|.|.|TRBJ1-4
CASRAYRATNEKLFF
TGTGCCAGCAGAGCCTACAGGGCTACCAATGAAAAACTGTTTTTT
>TRBV4-3|TRBD2|.|TRBJ2-2
CASSRGLAANTGELFF
TGCGCCAGCAGCCGAGGACTAGCGGCGAACACCGGGGAGCTGTTTTTT
>TRBV18|.|few|TRBJ1-5
CASSPGGGGQPQHF
TGTGCCAGCTCACCAGGGGGGGGAGGCCAGCCCCAGCATTTT
>TRBV9|.|.|TRBJ1-3
CASSLRQNTGNTIYF
TGTGCCAGCAGCCTTCGACAGAATACTGGAAACACCATATATTTT
>TRBV6-5|TRBD2|.|TRBJ2-7
CASSQGLADGYEQYF
TGTGCCAGCAGCCAGGGACTAGCGGACGGCTACGAGCAGTACTTC
>TRBV6-2/TRBV6-3|.|once|TRBJ2-3
CASTWRSTDTQYF
TGTGCCAGCACCTGGCGGAGCACAGATACGCAGTATTTT
>TRBV14|.|.|TRBJ2-1
CASSPGGLWKNEQFF
TGTGCCAGCAGCCCTGGGGGGTTGTGGAAAAATGAGCAGTTCTTC
>TRBV2|.|few|TRBJ2-3
CARRSTDTQYF
TGTGCCAGACGGAGCACAGATACGCAGTATTTT